The T cell receptor (beta chain) under discussion was sequenced for a study of cytomegalovirus exposure and HLA in healthy donors. About this clone itself: The antigen is unknown.

Both 60 Vbeta primers and 13 Jbeta primers went into the PCR. TCRdb's copy holds only in-frame clones and misses some; the assay was immunoSEQ multiplex PCR. Here the sample spans around 91,000 clones, about 81% being singletons. Regarding the study as a whole: A missense DCLRE1C variant was associated with V- and J-gene trimming of TCR beta chains in a later analysis, and an independent cohort replicated the association. Within an earlier analysis, most TCR beta V segments proved productive either about 87% or about 30% of the time.

After removal of 0 bases from V and 7 bases from J, the junction contained 7 bases not matched to a gene. The CDR3 is made up of 15 amino acids. CDR1 SGHDT and CDR2 YYEEEE come from the germline V gene. This clonotype was sampled from a man in his late teens or twenties in good health and CMV-seronegative. The sample consisted of PBMCs. The chain couples TRBV5-6 to TRBJ2-7; 10 bases fit TRBD1. CDR3 residues: CASSLVGQGLEEQYF. CDR3 in DNA: TGTGCCAGCAGCTTGGTGGGACAGGGGCTGGAAGAGCAGTACTTC.